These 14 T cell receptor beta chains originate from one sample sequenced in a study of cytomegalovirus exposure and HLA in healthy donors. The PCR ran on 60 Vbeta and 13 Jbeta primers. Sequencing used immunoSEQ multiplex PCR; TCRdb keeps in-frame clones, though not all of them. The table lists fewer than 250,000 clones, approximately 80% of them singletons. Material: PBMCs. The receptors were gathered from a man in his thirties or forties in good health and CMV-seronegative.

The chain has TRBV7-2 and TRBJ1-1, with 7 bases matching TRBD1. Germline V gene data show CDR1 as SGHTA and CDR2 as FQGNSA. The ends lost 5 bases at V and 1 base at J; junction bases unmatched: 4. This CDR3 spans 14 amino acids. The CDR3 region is CASSTDRTNTEAFF. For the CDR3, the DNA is TGTGCCAGCAGCACGGACAGGACGAACACTGAAGCTTTCTTT.

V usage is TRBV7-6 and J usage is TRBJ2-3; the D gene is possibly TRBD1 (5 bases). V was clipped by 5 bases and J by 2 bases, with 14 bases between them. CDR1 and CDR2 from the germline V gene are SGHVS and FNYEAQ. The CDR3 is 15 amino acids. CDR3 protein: CASSPPGAFTDTQYF. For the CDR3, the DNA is TGTGCCAGCAGCCCGCCTGGGGCCTTCACAGATACGCAGTATTTT.

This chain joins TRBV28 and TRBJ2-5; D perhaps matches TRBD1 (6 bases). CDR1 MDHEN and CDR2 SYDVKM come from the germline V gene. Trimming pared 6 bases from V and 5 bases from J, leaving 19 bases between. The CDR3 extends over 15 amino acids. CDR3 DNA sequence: TGTGCCAGCAGCCGTGCCGGGACACTTGCCGAGACCCAGTACTTC. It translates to CASSRAGTLAETQYF.

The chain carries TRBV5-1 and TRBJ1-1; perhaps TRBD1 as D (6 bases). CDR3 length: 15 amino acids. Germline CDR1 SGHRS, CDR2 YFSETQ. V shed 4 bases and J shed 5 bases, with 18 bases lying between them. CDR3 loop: CASSADTQGLTEAFF. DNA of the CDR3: TGCGCCAGCAGCGCGGATACGCAGGGGTTAACTGAAGCTTTCTTT.

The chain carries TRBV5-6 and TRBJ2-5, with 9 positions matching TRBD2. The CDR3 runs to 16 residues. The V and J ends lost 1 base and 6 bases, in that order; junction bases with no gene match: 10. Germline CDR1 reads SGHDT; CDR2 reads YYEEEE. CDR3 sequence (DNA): TGTGCCAGCAGCTTGCAGGCGGGGGGGCCCCCGAAGACCCAGTACTTC. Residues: CASSLQAGGPPKTQYF.

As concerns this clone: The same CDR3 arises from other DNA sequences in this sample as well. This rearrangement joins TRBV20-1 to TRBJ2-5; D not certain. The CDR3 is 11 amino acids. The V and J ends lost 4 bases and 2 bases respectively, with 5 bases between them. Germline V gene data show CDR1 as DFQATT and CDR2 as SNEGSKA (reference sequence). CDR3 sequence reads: CSATSQETQYF. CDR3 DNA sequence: TGCAGTGCTACCAGTCAAGAGACCCAGTACTTC.

CDR3 protein: CASSLRQGLLNEQYF. CDR3 bases: TGTGCCAGCAGTTTACGACAGGGACTCCTTAACGAGCAGTACTTC. The J gene is TRBJ2-7, the V gene TRBV27; weak D call: TRBD1 (7 bases). The CDR3 is 15 residues long. Germline V CDR1 and CDR2: MNHEY, SMNVEV (reference sequence). V lost 2 bases and J lost 5, with 16 bases in between.

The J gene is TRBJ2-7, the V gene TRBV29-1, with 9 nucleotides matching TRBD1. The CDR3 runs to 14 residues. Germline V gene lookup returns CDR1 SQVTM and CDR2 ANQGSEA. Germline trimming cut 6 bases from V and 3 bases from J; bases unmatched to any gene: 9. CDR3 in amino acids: CSVKQGTGFYEQYF. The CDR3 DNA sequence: TGCAGCGTCAAGCAGGGGACAGGGTTCTACGAGCAGTACTTC.

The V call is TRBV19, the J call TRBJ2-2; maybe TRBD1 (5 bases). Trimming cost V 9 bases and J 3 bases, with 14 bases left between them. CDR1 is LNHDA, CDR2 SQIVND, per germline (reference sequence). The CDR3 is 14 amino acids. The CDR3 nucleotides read TGTGCCAGCAGAAAAACAGGTTACACCGGGGAGCTGTTTTTT. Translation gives CASRKTGYTGELFF.

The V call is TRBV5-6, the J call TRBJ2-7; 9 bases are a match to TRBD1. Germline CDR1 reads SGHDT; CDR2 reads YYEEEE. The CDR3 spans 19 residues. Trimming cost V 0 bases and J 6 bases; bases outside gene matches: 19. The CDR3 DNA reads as TGTGCCAGCAGCTTGGTCAGGACAGGGGACTATAATCGCGGTAGCGAGCAGTACTTC. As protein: CASSLVRTGDYNRGSEQYF.

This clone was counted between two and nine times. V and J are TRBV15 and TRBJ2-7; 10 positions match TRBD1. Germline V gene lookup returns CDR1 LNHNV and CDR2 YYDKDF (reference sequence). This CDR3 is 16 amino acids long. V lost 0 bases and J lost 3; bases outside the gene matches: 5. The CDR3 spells CATSREPGDRGYEQYF. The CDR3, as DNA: TGTGCCACCAGCAGAGAACCCGGGGACAGGGGCTACGAGCAGTACTTC.

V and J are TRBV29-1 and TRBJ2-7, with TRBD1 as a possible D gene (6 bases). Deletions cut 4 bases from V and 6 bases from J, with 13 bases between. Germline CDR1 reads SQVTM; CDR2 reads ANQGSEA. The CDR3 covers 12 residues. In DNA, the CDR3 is TGCAGCGTTGGGGCCCAGGGGCCCGAGCAGTACTTC. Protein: CSVGAQGPEQYF.

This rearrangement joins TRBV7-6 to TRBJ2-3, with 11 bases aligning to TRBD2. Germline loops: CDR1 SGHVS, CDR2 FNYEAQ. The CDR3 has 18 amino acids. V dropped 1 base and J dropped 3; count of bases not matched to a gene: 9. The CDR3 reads CASSLGLAGGQITDTQYF. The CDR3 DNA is TGTGCCAGCAGCTTAGGTCTAGCGGGGGGCCAAATTACAGATACGCAGTATTTT.

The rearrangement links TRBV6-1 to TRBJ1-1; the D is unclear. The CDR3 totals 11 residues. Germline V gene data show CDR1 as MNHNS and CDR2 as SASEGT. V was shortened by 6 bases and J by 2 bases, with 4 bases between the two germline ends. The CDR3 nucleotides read TGTGCCAGCAGCGTAAACACTGAAGCTTTCTTT. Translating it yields CASSVNTEAFF.